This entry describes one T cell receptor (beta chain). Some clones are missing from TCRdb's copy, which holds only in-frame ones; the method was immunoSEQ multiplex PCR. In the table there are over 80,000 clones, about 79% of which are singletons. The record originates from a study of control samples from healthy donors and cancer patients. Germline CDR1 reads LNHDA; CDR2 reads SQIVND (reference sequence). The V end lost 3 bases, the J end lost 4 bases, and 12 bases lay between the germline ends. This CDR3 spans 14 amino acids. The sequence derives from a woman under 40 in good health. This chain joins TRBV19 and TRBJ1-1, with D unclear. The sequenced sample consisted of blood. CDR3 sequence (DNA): TGTGCCAGTAGTATCGTGGTGGGCCCCACTGAAGCTTTCTTT. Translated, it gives CASSIVVGPTEAFF.